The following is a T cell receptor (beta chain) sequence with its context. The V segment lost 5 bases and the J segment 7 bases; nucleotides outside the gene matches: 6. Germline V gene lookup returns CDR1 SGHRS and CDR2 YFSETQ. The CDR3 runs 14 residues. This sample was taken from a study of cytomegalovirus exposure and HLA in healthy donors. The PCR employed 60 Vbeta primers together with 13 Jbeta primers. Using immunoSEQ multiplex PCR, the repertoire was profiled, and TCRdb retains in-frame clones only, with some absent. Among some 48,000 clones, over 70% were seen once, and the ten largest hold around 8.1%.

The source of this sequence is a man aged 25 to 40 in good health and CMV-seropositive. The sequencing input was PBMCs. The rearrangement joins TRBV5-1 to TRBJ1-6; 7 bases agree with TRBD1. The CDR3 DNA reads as TGCGCCAGCAGATCCGGGACAGAAAATTCACCCCTCCACTTT. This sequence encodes CASRSGTENSPLHF.